Included here is one T cell receptor (beta chain) sequence, with context. Assay: immunoSEQ multiplex PCR; the TCRdb copy retains only in-frame clones and omits some. This table has 430,000 or so clones, approximately 89% appearing once. This sample is part of a study of Ad26.COV2.S vaccination and SARS-CoV-2 variants. Germline lookup yields CDR1 SGHNT and CDR2 YYREEE (reference sequence). Germline trimming cut 4 bases from V and 5 bases from J; bases unmatched to any gene: 1. CDR3 length equals 13 residues. Treatment defined: around 19 received Ad26.COV2.S at low or high dose, single or two shots; about 5 received placebo; per-sample allocation not given. Sampling happened 63 days after the first vaccine or placebo injection.

Source: peripheral blood, taken in a trial of Ad26.COV2.S vaccine versus placebo. The rearrangement uses TRBV5-4 and TRBJ1-2; 11 bases line up with TRBD1. The sequence was obtained from a person between 18 and 60 years old who received the Ad26.COV2.S COVID-19 vaccine or a placebo. CDR3 DNA: TGTGCCAGCAGCGGGGACAGGGGGTATGGCTACACCTTC. Translated, it gives CASSGDRGYGYTF.